Each of the 32 T cell receptor beta chains below was sequenced from the same sample in a study of blood T cell repertoires in COVID-19. Data came from immunoSEQ multiplex PCR; TCRdb stores just in-frame clones and leaves some out. The sample includes approximately 220,000 clones, about 90% of them seen just once. The specimen sequenced was PBMCs or T cells enriched from blood (not recorded which). These receptors originate from a man aged 25-40 years who had recovered from COVID-19.

The chain couples TRBV6-5 to TRBJ1-6; D call uncertain. The CDR3 runs to 14 residues. V was pared by 0 bases and J by 7 bases, with 7 bases between. Per the germline V gene, CDR1 is MNHEY and CDR2 is SVGAGI. The DNA for the CDR3 is TGTGCCAGCAGTTACTCGTCGTTGAATTCACCCCTCCACTTT. This codes for CASSYSSLNSPLHF.

The chain joins TRBV5-1 to TRBJ2-7; D is possibly TRBD1 (5 bases). CDR3 length: 16 amino acids. V gave up 0 bases and J gave up 1 base, with 14 bases separating them. Germline loops: CDR1 SGHRS, CDR2 YFSETQ. CDR3 in amino acids: CASSLANSGLSYEQYF. CDR3 nucleotides: TGCGCCAGCAGCTTGGCTAACTCAGGGTTATCCTACGAGCAGTACTTC.

Notes on this clone: The junction and the germline gene differ at one end; a read error may be behind it. The sample has other DNA sequences that encode this CDR3 too. V usage is TRBV6-4 and J usage is TRBJ2-3; D perhaps matches TRBD2 (8 bases). The CDR3 contains 15 residues. Germline CDR1 is MRHNA and CDR2 is SNTAGT. The CDR3 protein is CASSPSGGGTDTQYF. For the CDR3, the DNA is TGTGCCAGCAGTCCATCGGGAGGGGGCACAGATACGCAATATTTT.

CDR3 residues: CASSPRTDYGYTF. CDR3 nucleotide sequence: TGTGCCAGTAGTCCCCGGACAGACTATGGCTACACCTTC. This sequence joins TRBV19 and TRBJ1-2, with D perhaps TRBD1 (6 bases). Per the germline V gene, CDR1 is LNHDA and CDR2 is SQIVND (reference sequence). The V end was cut by 5 bases, the J end by 3 bases, with 10 bases between. The CDR3 sequence is 13 residues long.

The chain is built from TRBV11-2 and TRBJ2-7; 8 positions match TRBD2. V was clipped by 0 bases and J by 6 bases; unmatched bases: 10. Germline V CDR1 and CDR2: SGHAT, FQNNGV. The CDR3 loop spans 16 amino acids. This CDR3 is CASSLDLIGGDIEQYF. The CDR3 DNA reads as TGTGCCAGCAGCTTAGATCTCATCGGGGGGGATATCGAGCAGTACTTC. Full variable domain (remainder filled in from reference TRBV11-2 and TRBJ2-7): EAGVAQSPRYKIIEKRQSVAFWCNPISGHATLYWYQQILGQGPKLLIQFQNNGVVDDSQLPKDRFSAERLKGVDSTLKIQPAKLEDSAVYLCASSLDLIGGDIEQYFGPGTRLTVT.

The chain is built from TRBV29-1 and TRBJ2-7; 14 bases fit TRBD2. Germline V gene sequence: CDR1 SQVTM, CDR2 ANQGSEA. V was pared by 4 bases and J by 4 bases, with 6 bases of the junction left unmatched. This CDR3 has 15 amino acids. The DNA for the CDR3 is TGCAGCGTTGCCGGGACTAGCGGGGGACCATACGAGCAGTACTTC. Residues: CSVAGTSGGPYEQYF.

The chain carries TRBV9 and TRBJ1-2; no clear D. In germline, CDR1 is SGDLS, CDR2 YYNGEE. V dropped 3 bases and J dropped 7 bases, with 19 bases sitting between them. The CDR3 consists of 15 residues. The CDR3 region has the DNA TGTGCCAGCAGCGCCAACTCTGTTCCGGGTTTTGGCTACACCTTC. It yields the protein CASSANSVPGFGYTF.

The CDR3 sequence: CSASRGQGFGYGYTF. CDR3 nucleotides: TGCAGTGCTAGTCGGGGACAGGGATTCGGGTATGGCTACACCTTC. This chain uses TRBV20-1 with TRBJ1-2; 9 bases align to TRBD1. V shed 3 bases, J shed 5 bases, and the junction held 10 bases outside the gene matches. The germline gives CDR1 DFQATT, CDR2 SNEGSKA (reference sequence). The CDR3 length is 15 residues.

The table lists this clone with a count of one. The V gene is TRBV18, the J gene TRBJ1-1; D perhaps matches TRBD1 (6 bases). This CDR3 has 18 amino acids. The V and J ends lost 5 bases and 3 bases respectively, with 25 bases between them. Germline-derived CDR1 and CDR2 are KGHSH and LQKENI. The CDR3 DNA sequence: TGTGCCAGCTCATCGATAAGACAGGATCCTGCGAGGGACACTGAAGCTTTCTTT. It specifies CASSSIRQDPARDTEAFF.

DNA of the CDR3: TGTGCCAGCAGTGTAGACAGCTACGAGCAGTACTTC. It codes for CASSVDSYEQYF. The chain recombines TRBV2 with TRBJ2-7; D is perhaps TRBD1 (5 bases). V shed 4 bases and J shed 3 bases, with 7 bases lying between them. The CDR3 totals 12 residues. CDR1 is SNHLY and CDR2 is FYNNEI in the germline V gene.

The genes are TRBV29-1 and TRBJ2-1; TRBD2 matches at 13 bases. The germline gives CDR1 SQVTM, CDR2 ANQGSEA. The CDR3 spans 16 residues. The V segment lost 5 bases and the J segment 0 bases; nucleotides outside the gene matches: 4. The DNA for the CDR3 is TGCAGCGTTACAGGGACTAGCGGGACCTCCTACAATGAGCAGTTCTTC. This encodes CSVTGTSGTSYNEQFF.

The genes are TRBV7-2 and TRBJ1-1, with TRBD1 matching over 10 bases. J gave up 2 bases and V 1 base, and 7 bases lay outside the gene matches. Germline V gene sequence: CDR1 SGHTA, CDR2 FQGNSA. The CDR3 spans 17 residues. This CDR3 reads CASSLVFWDRGNTEAFF. The CDR3 bases are TGTGCCAGCAGCTTAGTTTTCTGGGACAGGGGAAACACTGAAGCTTTCTTT.

The chain uses TRBV4-3 and TRBJ1-4, with D possibly TRBD1 on 6 matching bases. The CDR3 extends over 17 amino acids. The V gene lost 0 bases and the J gene lost 3 bases, with 14 bases spanning the gap. Germline V gives CDR1 LGHNA, CDR2 YSLEER. CDR3 DNA: TGCGCCAGCAGCCAAGATCTTAGGGGGGGCTCTAATGAAAAACTGTTTTTT. Encoded protein: CASSQDLRGGSNEKLFF.

This clone was recorded once. The chain couples TRBV7-2 to TRBJ2-1; 9 nucleotides line up with TRBD2. Germline-derived CDR1 and CDR2 are SGHTA and FQGNSA. V was pared by 3 bases and J by 2 bases, with 5 bases of the junction left unmatched. The CDR3 spans 16 residues. CDR3 sequence (DNA): TGTGCCAGCAGCTTCGCTAGCGGGGCCGCCTACAATGAGCAGTTCTTC. Residues: CASSFASGAAYNEQFF.

The V and J genes are TRBV30 and TRBJ1-2; unclear D gene. The CDR3 is 13 amino acids. Germline V gene sequence: CDR1 GTSNPN, CDR2 SVGIG (reference sequence). V was clipped by 0 bases and J by 8 bases, with 13 bases between them. The CDR3 DNA is TGTGCCTGGAGTGTCTCTGGTCGGGAAGGCTACACCTTC. Protein: CAWSVSGREGYTF.

V and J are TRBV3-1 (or the pseudogene TRBV3-2) and TRBJ2-4; D not resolved. V lost 1 base to trimming and J lost 2 bases, with 6 bases between them. Germline CDR1 is LGHDT and CDR2 is YNNKEL (reference sequence). The CDR3 sequence is 14 residues long. The CDR3 here is CASSQGRTKNIQYF. The CDR3 nucleotides read TGTGCCAGCAGCCAAGGTCGTACCAAAAACATTCAGTACTTC.

The chain uses TRBV4-2 and TRBJ2-1; TRBD2 matches at 7 bases. Germline V gene lookup returns CDR1 LGHNA and CDR2 YNFKEQ. With V trimmed by 4 bases and J by 6 bases, 3 bases remained unmatched. The CDR3 is made up of 13 amino acids. The CDR3 sequence is CASSLGTINEQFF. In DNA form, the CDR3 reads TGTGCCAGCAGCCTCGGGACTATCAATGAGCAGTTCTTC.

Only a few counts were recorded for this clone. The chain couples TRBV30 to TRBJ1-6; no clear D gene. The germline V gene has CDR1 GTSNPN and CDR2 SVGIG (reference sequence). CDR3 size: 16 residues. V dropped 0 bases and J dropped 4 bases, with 13 bases sitting between them. In nucleotides, the CDR3 is TGTGCCTGGAGTGTACTAGGCCATACTTATAATTCACCCCTCCACTTT. This sequence encodes CAWSVLGHTYNSPLHF. The full variable domain, completed using reference TRBV30 and TRBJ1-6, is SQTIHQWPATLVQPVGSPLSLECTVEGTSNPNLYWYRQAAGRGLQLLFYSVGIGQISSEVPQNLSASRPQDRQFILSSKKLLLSDSGFYLCAWSVLGHTYNSPLHFGNGTRLTVT.

To note about this clone: The sample carries other DNA sequences with the same CDR3. The chain recombines TRBV18 with TRBJ2-7; 10 bases match TRBD2. Germline loops: CDR1 KGHSH, CDR2 LQKENI. The CDR3 is 15 residues long. Trimming cost V 2 bases and J 5 bases; bases outside gene matches: 6. This CDR3 is CASSPRASGSHEQYF. The CDR3 DNA sequence: TGTGCCAGCTCACCAAGGGCTAGCGGGAGCCACGAGCAGTACTTC.

This rearrangement joins TRBV19 to TRBJ2-1, with D unresolved. V lost 4 bases to trimming and J lost 0 bases, with 10 bases between them. In germline, CDR1 is LNHDA, CDR2 SQIVND (reference sequence). This CDR3 is built from 15 residues. CDR3 amino acids: CASSRGGNSYNEQFF. CDR3 nucleotide sequence: TGTGCCAGTAGTAGAGGCGGCAACTCCTACAATGAGCAGTTCTTC.

V is TRBV18 and J is TRBJ2-5; D might be TRBD1 (6 bases). CDR3 size: 15 residues. Between the trimmed V and J ends, which lost 3 bases and 2 bases, there was a span of 13 bases. Germline V gene sequence: CDR1 KGHSH, CDR2 LQKENI. CDR3 sequence reads: CASSPLPGEQETQYF. CDR3 DNA: TGTGCCAGCTCACCTCTTCCAGGGGAACAAGAGACCCAGTACTTC.

The chain employs TRBV5-6 and TRBJ2-1; possible D gene TRBD1, 6 bases. The germline V gene has CDR1 SGHDT and CDR2 YYEEEE. The CDR3 loop spans 14 amino acids. Trimming took off 2 bases at V and 9 bases at J, with 15 bases between the two ends. CDR3 bases: TGTGCCAGCAGCTTCATACAGGGAACGGGTGAGCAGTTCTTC. It translates to CASSFIQGTGEQFF.

This clone was seen only once. The CDR3 sequence is CASSSLAGATGELFF. The DNA of the CDR3 is TGTGCCAGCAGCTCACTAGCGGGAGCCACCGGGGAGCTGTTTTTT. The rearrangement joins TRBV11-1 to TRBJ2-2; 11 bases agree with TRBD2. The germline gives CDR1 SGHAT, CDR2 FQDESV (reference sequence). The trim removed 4 bases at V and 4 bases at J, leaving 2 bases unmatched. The CDR3 spans 15 residues.

The chain recombines TRBV19 with TRBJ2-3; 7 bases line up with TRBD2. V lost 5 bases and J lost 6; bases outside the gene matches: 20. The CDR3 extends over 18 amino acids. Germline V CDR1 and CDR2: LNHDA, SQIVND (reference sequence). The CDR3: CASSDTSAAQWVKDTQYF. CDR3 sequence (DNA): TGTGCCAGTAGTGATACTAGCGCGGCACAATGGGTCAAGGATACGCAGTATTTT.

To note about this clone: Different DNA sequences within this sample yield the same CDR3. This sequence joins TRBV5-5 and TRBJ2-7; D is unclear. Germline values: CDR1 SGHKS, CDR2 YYEKEE (reference sequence). Trimming took off 2 bases at V and 3 bases at J, with 3 bases between the two ends. This CDR3 is built from 11 residues. CDR3 region: CASSFSYEQYF. The DNA of the CDR3 is TGTGCCAGCAGCTTCAGCTACGAGCAGTACTTC. Full variable domain (missing parts from reference TRBV5-5 and TRBJ2-7): DAGVTQSPTHLIKTRGQQVTLRCSPISGHKSVSWYQQVLGQGPQFIFQYYEKEERGRGNFPDRFSARQFPNYSSELNVNALLLGDSALYLCASSFSYEQYFGPGTRLTVT.

The chain recombines TRBV5-6 with TRBJ1-2, with TRBD1 matching 7 bases. There are 17 residues in the CDR3. Germline V gene sequence: CDR1 SGHDT, CDR2 YYEEEE. Trimming at V came to 1 base and at J to 3 bases, leaving 12 bases not matched to a gene. The CDR3 sequence is CASSLRPGQELYYGYTF. The DNA of the CDR3 is TGTGCCAGCAGCTTGCGGCCCGGACAGGAACTATACTATGGCTACACCTTC.

This chain joins TRBV5-5 and TRBJ2-3, with D perhaps TRBD2 (5 bases). CDR3 length: 15 amino acids. V was cut by 6 bases and J by 5 bases, with 19 bases left in between. The germline CDR1 and CDR2 sequences are SGHKS and YYEKEE (reference sequence). The chain's CDR3 is CASTPPRDSGDTQYF. The CDR3 DNA follows: TGTGCCAGCACCCCCCCCCGGGATAGTGGAGATACGCAGTATTTT.

The chain links TRBV18 to TRBJ2-7, with 11 bases matching TRBD1. After removal of 3 bases from V and 3 bases from J, the junction contained 7 bases not matched to a gene. Germline values: CDR1 KGHSH, CDR2 LQKENI. The CDR3 runs to 16 residues. The CDR3 here is CASSPRPGTGGYEQYF. DNA of the CDR3: TGTGCCAGCTCACCGCGACCTGGGACAGGGGGCTACGAGCAGTACTTC.

V gene TRBV29-1 combines with J gene TRBJ2-1; 12 nucleotides agree with TRBD1. J was trimmed by 9 bases and V by 4 bases; bases with no gene match: 7. The CDR3 totals 14 residues. Per the germline V gene, CDR1 is SQVTM and CDR2 is ANQGSEA. The CDR3 region is CSVVGTGGGSEQFF. In nucleotides, the CDR3 is TGCAGCGTTGTCGGGACAGGGGGCGGAAGTGAGCAGTTCTTC.

The chain employs TRBV5-1 and TRBJ1-1, with 7 bases matching TRBD1. Per the germline V gene, CDR1 is SGHRS and CDR2 is YFSETQ. The CDR3 is made up of 14 amino acids. V was clipped by 4 bases and J by 5 bases; unmatched bases: 8. DNA for the CDR3: TGCGCCAGCAGCACACGGACAGGAACAACTGAAGCTTTCTTT. Translation: CASSTRTGTTEAFF.

V and J are TRBV19 and TRBJ2-1, with TRBD1 identical over 11 bases. The trim removed 0 bases at V and 3 bases at J, leaving 1 base unmatched. CDR1 is LNHDA, CDR2 SQIVND, per germline (reference sequence). CDR3 length: 16 residues. The CDR3 protein is CASSIEGTGGYNEQFF. DNA of the CDR3: TGTGCCAGTAGTATAGAGGGGACAGGGGGCTACAATGAGCAGTTCTTC.

The chain couples TRBV4-3 to TRBJ2-1; TRBD2 agrees at 10 bases. The trim removed 0 bases at V and 9 bases at J, leaving 5 bases unmatched. From germline, CDR1 is LGHNA and CDR2 YSLEER. This CDR3 is built from 15 residues. The CDR3 DNA reads TGCGCCAGCAGCCAAGATCTAGCGGGAGTCCCTGAGCAGTTCTTC. This encodes CASSQDLAGVPEQFF.